This TCR beta chain was captured in a study of cytomegalovirus exposure and HLA in healthy donors (dated 2017 in TCRdb). The study in broad terms: According to a later analysis, one platform produced both the 120 validation repertoires and the 670 or so repertoires of the first cohort. The study aimed to test whether cataloging public T cell receptors could reveal signatures of past pathogen exposure. Besides the first cohort of about 730 subjects, a separate validation cohort made up of 90 to 150 different subjects was used. High-throughput TCR immunosequencing, statistical association of individual TCRs with disease status, and machine learning were combined to predict cytomegalovirus infection status. The paper as a whole reports these results and caveats: The validation cohort had no HLA typing available for a later analysis, so co-occurrence within that cohort was assessed over all 110 or so repertoires. Cytomegalovirus status was reported to be diagnosed by the classifier with high specificity and sensitivity in both the original and validation cohorts. In vitro tests confirmed that a few of the cytomegalovirus-associated TCR beta chains recognize cytomegalovirus antigens. The study gave a list of some 150 TCR beta chains associated with cytomegalovirus. While some public TCRs were present in many individuals, most TCR sequences turned up only very rarely across donors. A later analysis found that TCRs clustered in the first cohort also tended to co-occur in the 130 or so validation repertoires, with 94% of cluster scores above 0. It was suggested by the authors that the approach could potentially be generalized to other disease states and immunological phenotypes.

As for this clone: What antigen it recognizes has not been identified. No much larger clone exists at a distance of one base, and base qualities are not known.

The library was produced with the immunoSEQ multiplex PCR assay. The paper's data handling went like this. A statistical classification framework was built to diagnose cytomegalovirus status from the catalog of TCR beta chain sequences. Entries here come from immuneACCESS through TCRdb and include only in-frame sequences with V and J called. Some clones fail to appear in such tables; in the studies checked, an unresolved V gene covers under half of the shortfall, and the cause of the remainder is unknown. For V, J and clone size, that table is used; D and trimming come from the DNA. The sample includes under 150,000 clones, with approximately 86% observed a single time. Of the sample, 8.7% falls within the top ten clones. The CDR3 goes from the cysteine to the phenylalanine over 11 residues. Only the CDR3 DNA stays, 33 bases, in frame from base 1. A distance of 5 bases separates the germline ends of V and J, which lose 6 bases and 4 bases respectively. The germline V gene provides CDR1 ENHRY and CDR2 SYGVKD.

The donors were included in the validation cohort of some 110 subjects, a group kept apart from the roughly 700-subject first cohort. The V gene is TRBV10-3 and the J gene is TRBJ2-3; a tentative D match to TRBD2 spans 5 bases. The sequenced sample consisted of PBMCs. The TCR was taken from a man younger than 35 in good health and CMV-seropositive. For the CDR3, the sequence is CAIRAADTQYF. DNA sequence: TGTGCCATCAGAGCGGCAGATACGCAGTATTTT.